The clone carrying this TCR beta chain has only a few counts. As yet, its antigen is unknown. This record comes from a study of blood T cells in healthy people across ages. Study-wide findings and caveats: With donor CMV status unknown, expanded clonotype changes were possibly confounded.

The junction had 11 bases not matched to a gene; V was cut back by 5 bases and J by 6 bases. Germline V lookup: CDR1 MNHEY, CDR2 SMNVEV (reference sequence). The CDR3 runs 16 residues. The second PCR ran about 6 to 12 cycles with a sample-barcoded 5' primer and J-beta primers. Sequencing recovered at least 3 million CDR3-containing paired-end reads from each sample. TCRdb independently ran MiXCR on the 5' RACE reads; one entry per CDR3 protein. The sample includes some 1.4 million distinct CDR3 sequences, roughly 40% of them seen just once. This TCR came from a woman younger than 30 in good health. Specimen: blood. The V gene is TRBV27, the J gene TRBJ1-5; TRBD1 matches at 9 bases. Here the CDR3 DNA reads TGTGCCAGCAGTCCCCTTGGGACAGGGACGGGTCAGCCCCAGCATTTT. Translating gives CASSPLGTGTGQPQHF.